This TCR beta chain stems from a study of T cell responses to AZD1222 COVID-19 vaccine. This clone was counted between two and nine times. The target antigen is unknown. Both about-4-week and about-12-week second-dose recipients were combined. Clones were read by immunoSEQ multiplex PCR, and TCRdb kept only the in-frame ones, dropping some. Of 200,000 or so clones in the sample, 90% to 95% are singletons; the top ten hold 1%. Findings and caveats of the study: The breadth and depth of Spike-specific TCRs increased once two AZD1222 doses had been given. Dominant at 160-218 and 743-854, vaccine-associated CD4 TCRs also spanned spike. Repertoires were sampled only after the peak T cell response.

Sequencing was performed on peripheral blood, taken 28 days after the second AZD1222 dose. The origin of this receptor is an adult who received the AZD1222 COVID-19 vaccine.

The CDR3 DNA is TGTGCCAGCTTTTATAGCAATCAGCCCCAGCATTTT. Protein sequence: CASFYSNQPQHF. The chain employs TRBV28 and TRBJ1-5; D unresolved. The CDR3 is made up of 12 amino acids. With 8 bases removed from V and 0 bases from J, the gap between germline ends came to 5 bases. CDR1 and CDR2 (germline): MDHEN, SYDVKM.